Sequencing of this TCR beta chain was carried out in a study of naive and memory T cell subsets. A remark on this clonotype: Its antigen is not identified.

Both TRBC1 and TRBC2 were covered by a beta constant-region primer of two equimolar oligonucleotides. Nested alpha and beta constant-region primers with the SP2 primer drove four PCR rounds on ligated cDNA. From the UMI-ligation and nested PCR reads, TCRdb called clonotypes with MiXCR, one entry per CDR3 protein. This sample yields approximately 140,000 distinct CDR3 sequences, of which about 20% are seen a single time; 0.6% to 0.7% belongs to the top ten. Whole-study results and caveats: Possibly reflecting memory cells re-expressing CD45RA, a few larger clonotypes occurred in naive repertoires, especially CD8. From naive to CM, EM and EMRA, diversity decreased and Gini increased.

The TCR originated in a human donor in good health. Sequenced sample: naive CD8+ T cells from blood.

CDR3 sequence: CASSQGIEAFF. In nucleotides, the CDR3 is TGTGCCAGCAGCCAAGGGATTGAAGCTTTCTTT. The chain employs TRBV14 and TRBJ1-1; D uncertain. This CDR3 has 11 amino acids. CDR1 SGHDN and CDR2 FVKESK come from the germline V gene. Trimming removed 1 base at V and 7 bases at J, with 4 bases between.